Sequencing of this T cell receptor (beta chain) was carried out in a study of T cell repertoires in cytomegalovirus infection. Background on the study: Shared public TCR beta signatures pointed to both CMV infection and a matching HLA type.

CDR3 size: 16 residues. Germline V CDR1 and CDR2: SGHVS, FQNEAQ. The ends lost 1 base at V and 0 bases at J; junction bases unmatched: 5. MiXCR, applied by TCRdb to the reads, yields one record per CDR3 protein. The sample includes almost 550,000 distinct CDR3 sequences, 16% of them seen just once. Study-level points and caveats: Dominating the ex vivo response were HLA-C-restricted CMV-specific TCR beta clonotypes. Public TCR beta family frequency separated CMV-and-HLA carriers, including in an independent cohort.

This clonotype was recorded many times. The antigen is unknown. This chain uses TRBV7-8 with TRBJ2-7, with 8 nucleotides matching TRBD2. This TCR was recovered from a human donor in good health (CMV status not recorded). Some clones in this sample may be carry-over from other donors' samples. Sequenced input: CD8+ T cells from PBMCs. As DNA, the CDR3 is TGTGCCAGCAGCTTAGGGATAGCGGGGAACTCCTACGAGCAGTACTTC. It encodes CASSLGIAGNSYEQYF. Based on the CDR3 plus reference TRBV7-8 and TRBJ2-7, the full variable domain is GAGVSQSPRYKVAKRGQDVALRCDPISGHVSLFWYQQALGQGPEFLTYFQNEAQLDKSGLPSDRFFAERPEGSVSTLKIQRTQQEDSAVYLCASSLGIAGNSYEQYFGPGTRLTVT.